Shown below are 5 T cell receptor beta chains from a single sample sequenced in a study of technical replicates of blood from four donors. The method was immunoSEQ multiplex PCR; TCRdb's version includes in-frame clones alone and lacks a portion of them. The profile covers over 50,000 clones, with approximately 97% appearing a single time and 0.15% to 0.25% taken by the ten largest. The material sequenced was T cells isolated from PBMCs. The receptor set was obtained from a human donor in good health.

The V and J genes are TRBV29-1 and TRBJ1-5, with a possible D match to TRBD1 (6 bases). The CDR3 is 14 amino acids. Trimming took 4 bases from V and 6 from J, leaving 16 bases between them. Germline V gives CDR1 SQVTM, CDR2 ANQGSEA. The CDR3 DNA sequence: TGCAGCGTTGCAAAACAGGGAGTCGGTCAGCCCCAGCATTTT. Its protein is CSVAKQGVGQPQHF. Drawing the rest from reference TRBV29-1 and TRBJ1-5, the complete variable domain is SAVISQKPSRDICQRGTSLTIQCQVDSQVTMMFWYRQQPGQSLTLIATANQGSEATYESGFVIDKFPISRPNLTFSTLTVSNMSPEDSSIYLCSVAKQGVGQPQHFGDGTRLSIL.

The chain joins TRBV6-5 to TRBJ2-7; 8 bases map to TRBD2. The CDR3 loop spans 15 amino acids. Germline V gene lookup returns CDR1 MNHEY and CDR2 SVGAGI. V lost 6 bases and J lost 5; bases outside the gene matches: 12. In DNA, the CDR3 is TGTGCCAGCAGGGATGGTGGCGGGGGGCCCAACGAGCAGTACTTC. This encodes CASRDGGGGPNEQYF.

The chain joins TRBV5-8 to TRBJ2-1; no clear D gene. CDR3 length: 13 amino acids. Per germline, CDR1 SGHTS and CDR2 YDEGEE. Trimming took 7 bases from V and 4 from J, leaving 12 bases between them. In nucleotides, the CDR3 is TGTGCCAGCGGCCCGCCCGGGTACAATGAGCAGTTCTTC. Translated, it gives CASGPPGYNEQFF. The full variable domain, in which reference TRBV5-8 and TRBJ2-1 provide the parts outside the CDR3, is EAGVTQSPTHLIKTRGQQATLRCSPISGHTSVYWYQQALGLGLQFLLWYDEGEERNRGNFPPRFSGRQFPNYSSELNVNALELEDSALYLCASGPPGYNEQFFGPGTRLTVL.

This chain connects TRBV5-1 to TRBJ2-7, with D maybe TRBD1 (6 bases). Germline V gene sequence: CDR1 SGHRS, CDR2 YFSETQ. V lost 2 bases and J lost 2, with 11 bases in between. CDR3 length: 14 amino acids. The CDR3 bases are TGCGCCAGCAGCTTTGAGGGGGTGACCTACGAGCAGTACTTC. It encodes CASSFEGVTYEQYF.

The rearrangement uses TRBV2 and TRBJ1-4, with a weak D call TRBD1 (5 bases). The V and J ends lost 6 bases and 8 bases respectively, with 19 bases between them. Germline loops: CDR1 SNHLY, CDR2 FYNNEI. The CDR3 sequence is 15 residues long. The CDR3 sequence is CASSPGTPGGEKLFF. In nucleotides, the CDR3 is TGTGCCAGCAGCCCGGGGACTCCCGGCGGGGAAAAACTGTTTTTT.